Described below is a single T cell receptor beta chain sequence and its context. This sample stems from a study of T cells in Graves' hyperthyroidism and ophthalmopathy. Regions amplified from RNA transcripts were the TCR beta CDR3 regions. During a first-round RT-PCR of the TCR CDR3, the HTBI primer set was used. A single record per CDR3 protein comes from TCRdb applying MiXCR to the multiplex PCR reads. In the table there are approximately 490,000 distinct CDR3 sequences, around a fifth of which are singletons. This CDR3 is built from 15 residues. Trimming removed 1 base at V and 4 bases at J, with 16 bases between. Germline V gene sequence: CDR1 GTSNPN, CDR2 SVGIG (reference sequence).

Sequenced input: blood. This clonotype was obtained from a woman aged 70 to 79 with Graves' ophthalmopathy. The chain recombines TRBV30 with TRBJ2-5, with D hard to call. The CDR3 DNA is TGTGCCTGGAGTGGTGGGGTACGGCTGTTAGAGACCCAGTACTTC. It translates to CAWSGGVRLLETQYF.